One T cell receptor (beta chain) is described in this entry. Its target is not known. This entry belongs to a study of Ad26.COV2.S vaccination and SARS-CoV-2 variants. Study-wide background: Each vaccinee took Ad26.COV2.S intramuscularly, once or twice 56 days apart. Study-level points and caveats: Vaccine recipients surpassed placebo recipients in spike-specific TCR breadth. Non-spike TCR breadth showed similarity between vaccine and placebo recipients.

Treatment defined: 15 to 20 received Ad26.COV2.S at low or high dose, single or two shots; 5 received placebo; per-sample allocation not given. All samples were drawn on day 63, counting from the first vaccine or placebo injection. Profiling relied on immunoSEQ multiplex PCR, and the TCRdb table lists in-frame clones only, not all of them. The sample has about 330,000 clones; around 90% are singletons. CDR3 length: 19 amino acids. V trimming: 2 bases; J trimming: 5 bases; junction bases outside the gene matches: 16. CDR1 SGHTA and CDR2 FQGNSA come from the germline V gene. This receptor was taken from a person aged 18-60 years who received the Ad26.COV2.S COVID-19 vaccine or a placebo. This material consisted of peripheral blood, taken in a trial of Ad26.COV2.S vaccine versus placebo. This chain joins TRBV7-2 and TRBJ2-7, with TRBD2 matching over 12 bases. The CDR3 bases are TGTGCCAGCAGCTTAACTAGCGGGGGGCCAGTTACTAGTGTGAACGAGCAGTACTTC. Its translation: CASSLTSGGPVTSVNEQYF.